This T cell receptor beta chain comes out of a study of T cells after yellow fever vaccination. Study details: With SMART-Seq v4 Ultra Low Input, the fractions containing low cell numbers were prepared. Study conclusions and caveats: CD4 and CD8 compartments shared a small share of clonotypes, likely from convergent recombination. Most clones from primary vaccination were detected again post-booster (approximately 96% CD4, around 90% CD8).

On this clonotype itself: Its antigen is not identified.

TCRdb re-derived calls from the 5' RACE reads in MiXCR, one entry per CDR3 protein. The sample has under 100,000 distinct CDR3 sequences; about 6% are singletons. This CDR3 comprises 15 residues. Trimming left V 5 bases short and J 4 bases short, with 12 bases between. Looked up from germline, CDR1 is MDHEN and CDR2 is SYDVKM. The clonotype originates from a man younger than 35 who received the YFV17D yellow fever vaccine. The chain employs TRBV28 and TRBJ2-6; D is possibly TRBD2 (5 bases). The sequences come from CD8+ T cells sorted from PBMCs, collected 10 days after the yellow fever booster vaccination. The CDR3 here is CASSNREAGANVLTF. The CDR3 region has the DNA TGTGCCAGCAGTAATCGGGAAGCCGGGGCCAACGTCCTGACTTTC.